This T cell receptor (beta chain) was sequenced during a study of tumor-infiltrating lymphocytes in primary liver carcinoma. Study information: Surgical resection was the treatment these patients received for primary liver carcinoma.

Study-wide results and limits: A significantly higher top-250-clone fraction was recorded for tumors than for blood (p = 0.039). Relative to tumor region pairs, the tumor-adjacent and tumor-blood pairs showed overlap that was lower.

This CDR3 spans 17 amino acids. Germline V CDR1 and CDR2: SQVTM, ANQGSEA. The V segment lost 6 bases and the J segment 4 bases; nucleotides outside the gene matches: 9. Blood RNA was derived from unsorted whole blood, and germline DNA was extracted too. Before any surgery took place, 4 to 4.5 milliliters of peripheral blood were collected. For this clonotype: Its matching antigen is unknown.

Making TCR beta cDNA involved roughly 0.55 ug total RNA and a constant-region primer. Three nested multiplex PCR rounds, a slightly modified ARM-PCR method, built the TCR beta libraries. In the first two PCR rounds, TRBV1-TRBV30 forward primers were paired with a C-beta reverse primer, and each round lasted roughly 10 cycles. In TCRdb, the multiplex PCR reads were re-called with MiXCR into one record per CDR3 protein. The sample gives hundreds of thousands of distinct CDR3 sequences, 50% to 60% of which show up once; over 15% is in the top ten. This TCR was sampled from a woman in her 30s with primary liver carcinoma and hepatitis B virus infection. This rearrangement joins TRBV29-1 to TRBJ2-2; 15 bases line up with TRBD2. Sequencing was performed on peripheral blood. The CDR3 spells CSVPGLAGGRVTGELFF. The CDR3 bases are TGCAGCGTCCCAGGACTAGCGGGAGGGAGGGTCACCGGGGAGCTGTTTTTT.